This T cell receptor beta chain was obtained from a study of Ad26.COV2.S vaccination and SARS-CoV-2 variants. Assay used: immunoSEQ multiplex PCR; TCRdb lists only in-frame clones, some missing. Here the sample spans almost 400,000 clones, 70% to 90% being singletons. The V end was cut by 4 bases, the J end by 3 bases, with 14 bases between. The CDR3 is 15 residues long. The germline V gene has CDR1 SGHKS and CDR2 YYEKEE (reference sequence). Treatment of the sample: over 15 received Ad26.COV2.S at low or high dose, single or two shots; roughly five received placebo; per-sample allocation not given. All samples were drawn on day 63, counting from the first vaccine or placebo injection.

The V and J genes are TRBV5-5 and TRBJ1-3, with D unclear. The sample here was peripheral blood, taken in a trial of Ad26.COV2.S vaccine versus placebo. The receptor's source is a person between 18 and 65 years old who received the Ad26.COV2.S COVID-19 vaccine or a placebo. The CDR3 DNA sequence: TGTGCCAGCAGCCCTCTAGGAGCGGTTGGAAACACCATATATTTT. Protein: CASSPLGAVGNTIYF.